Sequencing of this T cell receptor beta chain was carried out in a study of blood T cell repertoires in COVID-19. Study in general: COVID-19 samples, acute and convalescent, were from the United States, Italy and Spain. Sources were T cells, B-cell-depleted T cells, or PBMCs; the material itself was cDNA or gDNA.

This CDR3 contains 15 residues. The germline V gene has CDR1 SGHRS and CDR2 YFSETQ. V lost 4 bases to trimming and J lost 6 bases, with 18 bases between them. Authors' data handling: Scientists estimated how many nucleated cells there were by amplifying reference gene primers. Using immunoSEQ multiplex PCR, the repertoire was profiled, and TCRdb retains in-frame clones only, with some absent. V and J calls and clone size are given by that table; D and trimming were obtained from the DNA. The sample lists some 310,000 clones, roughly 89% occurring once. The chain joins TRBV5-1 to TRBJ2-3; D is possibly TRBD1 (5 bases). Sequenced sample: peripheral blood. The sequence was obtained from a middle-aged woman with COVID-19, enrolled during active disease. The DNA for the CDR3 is TGCGCCAGCAGCATAAGACACGCCTCAGGGGATACGCAGTATTTT. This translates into CASSIRHASGDTQYF.